A single sample is the source of the 18 T cell receptor beta chains below, sequenced in a study of monozygotic twins with cystic fibrosis. Sequencing used immunoSEQ multiplex PCR; TCRdb keeps in-frame clones, though not all of them. The sample lists around 15,000 clones, over 75% occurring once. Sequencing input: blood. The receptors stem from a boy aged 5-17 years with cystic fibrosis.

This chain uses TRBV15 with TRBJ2-1; TRBD2 aligns across 8 bases. The CDR3 has 15 amino acids. V dropped 1 base and J dropped 9; count of bases not matched to a gene: 8. From germline, CDR1 is LNHNV and CDR2 YYDKDF (reference sequence). The CDR3 is CATSRADGLAGEQFF. DNA of the CDR3: TGTGCCACCAGCAGAGCCGACGGACTAGCCGGTGAGCAGTTCTTC.

A few counts support this clone. V usage is TRBV9 and J usage is TRBJ1-2; possible D gene TRBD1, 6 bases. Germline-derived CDR1 and CDR2 are SGDLS and YYNGEE. The V and J ends lost 0 bases and 4 bases respectively, with 13 bases between them. CDR3 length: 15 amino acids. CDR3 nucleotide sequence: TGTGCCAGCAGCGTAGGAGGGGGGGCTCTCTATGGCTACACCTTC. Protein: CASSVGGGALYGYTF.

This chain joins TRBV29-1 and TRBJ1-2; D remains ambiguous. V lost 2 bases, J lost 7 bases, and 14 bases lay in between. CDR1 and CDR2 (germline): SQVTM, ANQGSEA. CDR3 length equals 13 residues. The CDR3 nucleotides are TGCAGCGTTGAACTGAGTTGGAGGAGTGGCTACACCTTC. Its translation is CSVELSWRSGYTF.

This clone was seen just once. The chain couples TRBV19 to TRBJ2-5; 7 bases align to TRBD1. The CDR3 consists of 14 residues. V was clipped by 5 bases and J by 5 bases; unmatched bases: 8. Germline CDR1 reads LNHDA; CDR2 reads SQIVND (reference sequence). In DNA, the CDR3 is TGTGCCAGTAGTCTGGGGACAGAACTGGAGACCCAGTACTTC. Amino acid sequence: CASSLGTELETQYF. The full variable domain, with the rest looked up from reference TRBV19 and TRBJ2-5, is DGGITQSPKYLFRKEGQNVTLSCEQNLNHDAMYWYRQDPGQGLRLIYYSQIVNDFQKGDIAEGYSVSREKKESFPLTVTSAQKNPTAFYLCASSLGTELETQYFGPGTRLLVL.

The V and J genes are TRBV11-2 and TRBJ1-1, with D possibly matching TRBD1 (5 bases). CDR3 length equals 16 residues. Trimming pared 4 bases from V and 4 bases from J, leaving 19 bases between. Germline-derived CDR1 and CDR2 are SGHAT and FQNNGV. This CDR3 reads CASSSVQAASGTEAFF. The CDR3 DNA follows: TGTGCCAGCAGCTCAGTACAGGCCGCTTCGGGCACTGAAGCTTTCTTT.

The V and J genes are TRBV30 and TRBJ2-3, with 9 bases that match TRBD2. Trimming took 0 bases from V and 0 from J; bases not matched to a gene: 7. The CDR3 has 17 residues. The germline CDR1 and CDR2 sequences are GTSNPN and SVGIG (reference sequence). The DNA of the CDR3 is TGTGCCTGGAGTGTACGGGCTAGCGGGGCGAGCACAGATACGCAGTATTTT. Translating it yields CAWSVRASGASTDTQYF.

The chain employs TRBV6-5 and TRBJ2-5, with 8 bases identical to TRBD1. V was pared by 5 bases and J by 4 bases, with 6 bases of the junction left unmatched. From germline, CDR1 is MNHEY and CDR2 SVGAGI. The CDR3 runs 14 residues. The CDR3 nucleotides are TGTGCCAGCAGTCAAGGACAGGGAAGAGAGACCCAGTACTTC. Protein: CASSQGQGRETQYF.

Remarks on this clone: A read error may account for a junction end that differs from germline. V and J are TRBV4-1 and TRBJ2-1; 7 nucleotides agree with TRBD1. The CDR3 runs to 15 residues. CDR1 is MGHRA, CDR2 YSYEKL, per germline. CDR3 loop: CTSSQDGTTGWEQFF. The CDR3 coding sequence is TGCACCAGCAGCCAAGACGGTACGACAGGGTGGGAGCAGTTCTTC.

V gene TRBV5-1 combines with J gene TRBJ2-2, with no clear D. CDR3 length: 15 residues. Trimming cost V 7 bases and J 0 bases, with 13 bases left between them. Germline V gene data show CDR1 as SGHRS and CDR2 as YFSETQ. CDR3: CASEPGHANTGELFF. CDR3 nucleotides: TGCGCCAGCGAACCGGGTCATGCGAACACCGGGGAGCTGTTTTTT.

The chain employs TRBV11-2 and TRBJ2-3, with 9 positions matching TRBD2. V lost 5 bases to trimming and J lost 2 bases; unmatched junction nucleotides: 8. Germline V gives CDR1 SGHAT, CDR2 FQNNGV. This CDR3 has 16 residues. The CDR3 DNA reads as TGTGCCAGCAGCCAAACGCGGGGGGGATTCACAGATACGCAGTATTTT. It translates to CASSQTRGGFTDTQYF.

The chain uses TRBV5-5 and TRBJ1-2, with D perhaps TRBD1 (6 bases). The CDR3 has 14 residues. V lost 0 bases and J lost 5, with 11 bases in between. The germline V gene has CDR1 SGHKS and CDR2 YYEKEE (reference sequence). CDR3 protein: CASSLGTVPYGYTF. CDR3 DNA: TGTGCCAGCAGCTTGGGGACAGTACCTTATGGCTACACCTTC.

This chain connects TRBV7-9 to TRBJ2-2; no firm D call. In germline, CDR1 is SEHNR, CDR2 FQNEAQ (reference sequence). The CDR3 loop spans 14 amino acids. V was trimmed by 5 bases and J by 5 bases, leaving 12 bases between them. CDR3 sequence reads: CASSPGFSTGELFF. The CDR3 nucleotides read TGTGCCAGCAGCCCAGGATTTTCTACCGGGGAGCTGTTTTTT.

This chain uses TRBV19 with TRBJ2-7; TRBD1 is a possible D gene (7 bases). Per the germline V gene, CDR1 is LNHDA and CDR2 is SQIVND (reference sequence). V was trimmed by 4 bases and J by 2 bases, leaving 21 bases between them. The CDR3 has 17 residues. This CDR3 reads CASSTVRGRGRTYEQYF. DNA for the CDR3: TGTGCCAGTAGTACCGTGAGGGGGCGGGGTCGAACCTACGAGCAGTACTTC.

The chain uses TRBV6-1 and TRBJ1-2; TRBD1 matches 9 bases. This CDR3 is 14 amino acids long. Germline V gene lookup returns CDR1 MNHNS and CDR2 SASEGT. Trimming cost V 5 bases and J 4 bases; bases outside gene matches: 5. In nucleotides, the CDR3 is TGTGCCAGCAGTCCCGGACAGGGGCCCTATGGCTACACCTTC. Residues: CASSPGQGPYGYTF.

The V call is TRBV5-6, the J call TRBJ1-2; D is unclear. The CDR3 consists of 13 residues. Trimming left V 7 bases short and J 0 bases short, with 10 bases between. CDR1 is SGHDT and CDR2 is YYEEEE in the germline V gene. CDR3 coding DNA: TGTGCCAGCTCCGCGCAGTCTAACTATGGCTACACCTTC. Protein product: CASSAQSNYGYTF.

The V gene is TRBV6-6, the J gene TRBJ1-1; D gene unclear. Germline CDR1 MNHNY, CDR2 SVGAGI (reference sequence). The CDR3 length is 14 residues. V was cut by 3 bases and J by 1 base, with 9 bases left in between. The CDR3 nucleotides are TGTGCCAGCAGTTATAGAAGAGCGAACACTGAAGCTTTCTTT. Residues: CASSYRRANTEAFF.

The chain has TRBV4-1 and TRBJ2-1, with 11 bases aligning to TRBD2. The junction had 6 bases not matched to a gene; V was cut back by 2 bases and J by 6 bases. This CDR3 has 16 residues. Germline V gene sequence: CDR1 MGHRA, CDR2 YSYEKL. The CDR3: CASSQKLAGVFNEQFF. The DNA of the CDR3 is TGCGCCAGCAGCCAAAAACTAGCGGGGGTTTTCAATGAGCAGTTCTTC.

The gene calls are TRBV6-1 and TRBJ1-2; 8 bases agree with TRBD1. Germline CDR1 MNHNS, CDR2 SASEGT. This CDR3 has 12 residues. V dropped 6 bases and J dropped 8; count of bases not matched to a gene: 5. CDR3 residues: CASRKDREGYTF. CDR3 nucleotide sequence: TGTGCCAGCAGGAAGGACAGGGAAGGCTACACCTTC.